These 23 T cell receptor beta chains originate from one sample sequenced in a study of blood T cell repertoires in COVID-19. The protocol was immunoSEQ multiplex PCR, while the TCRdb copy is restricted to in-frame clones and leaves out a portion. Here the sample spans approximately 260,000 clones, 85% to 90% being singletons. Specimen: peripheral blood. These receptors came from a man younger than 30 with active or convalescent COVID-19.

This rearrangement joins TRBV10-2 to TRBJ2-7, with TRBD1 identical over 10 bases. V gave up 8 bases and J gave up 2 bases; unmatched junction bases: 3. The germline V gene has CDR1 WSHSY and CDR2 SAAADI. CDR3 length: 13 amino acids. The CDR3 nucleotides are TGCGCCAGCCTGGGACAGGGGACCTACGAGCAGTACTTC. Residues: CASLGQGTYEQYF.

This clone was counted between two and nine times. The chain links TRBV5-5 to TRBJ2-7, with 12 nucleotides matching TRBD2. With V trimmed by 1 base and J by 4 bases, 3 bases remained unmatched. CDR3 size: 15 residues. CDR1 and CDR2 (germline): SGHKS, YYEKEE (reference sequence). The CDR3: CASSLTSGGIYEQYF. The CDR3 nucleotides read TGTGCCAGCAGCTTGACTAGCGGGGGGATTTACGAGCAGTACTTC.

The chain recombines TRBV28 with TRBJ2-1; TRBD2 might be the D (5 bases). CDR3 size: 15 residues. V lost 4 bases to trimming and J lost 3 bases, with 13 bases between them. Germline V gene lookup returns CDR1 MDHEN and CDR2 SYDVKM. In DNA form, the CDR3 reads TGTGCCAGCAGTTCGGGGAACCGGGACTACAATGAGCAGTTCTTC. This sequence encodes CASSSGNRDYNEQFF.

This rearrangement joins TRBV2 to TRBJ2-3; weak D call: TRBD1 (6 bases). Trimming shortened V by 6 bases and J by 3 bases, and 13 bases separated the two germline ends. The CDR3 totals 14 residues. Germline V gene lookup returns CDR1 SNHLY and CDR2 FYNNEI. This CDR3 reads CASRQGVNTDTQYF. In nucleotides, the CDR3 is TGTGCCAGCAGACAGGGAGTAAATACAGATACGCAGTATTTT.

The chain uses TRBV6-6 and TRBJ1-3; tentatively, D is TRBD1 (5 bases). This CDR3 spans 15 amino acids. Trimming removed 3 bases at V and 1 base at J, with 10 bases between. The germline CDR1 and CDR2 sequences are MNHNY and SVGAGI (reference sequence). CDR3 amino acids: CASSYTGSSGNTIYF. CDR3 nucleotides: TGTGCCAGCAGTTATACAGGTTCATCTGGAAACACCATATATTTT.

Written as DNA, the CDR3 is TGTGCCAGCAGTCTAGCGGGGGTGGCCAAAAACATTCAGTACTTC. It is translated as CASSLAGVAKNIQYF. V is TRBV2 and J is TRBJ2-4, with 10 bases lining up with TRBD2. J gave up 1 base and V 5 bases, and 2 bases lay outside the gene matches. The CDR3 spans 15 residues. CDR1 and CDR2 from the germline V gene are SNHLY and FYNNEI. Looking up the rest from reference TRBV2 and TRBJ2-4 gives the full variable domain: EPEVTQTPSHQVTQMGQEVILRCVPISNHLYFYWYRQILGQKVEFLVSFYNNEISEKSEIFDDQFSVERPDGSNFTLKIRSTKLEDSAMYFCASSLAGVAKNIQYFGAGTRLSVL.

The chain uses TRBV12-3 or TRBV12-4 and TRBJ2-2; perhaps TRBD2 as D (6 bases). V gave up 8 bases and J gave up 6 bases, with 13 bases separating them. The length of the CDR3 is 13 residues. CDR3 coding DNA: TGTGCCAGCTCTGCAGCGGGCGCCGGGGAGCTGTTTTTT. As protein: CASSAAGAGELFF.

The V gene is TRBV2, the J gene TRBJ1-1; D gene ambiguous. The CDR3 has 13 residues. Looked up from germline, CDR1 is SNHLY and CDR2 is FYNNEI. Between the trimmed V and J ends, which lost 4 bases and 0 bases, there was a span of 6 bases. The CDR3 DNA reads TGTGCCAGCAGTGGACAACTGAACACTGAAGCTTTCTTT. Residues: CASSGQLNTEAFF. Variable domain in full (rest from reference TRBV2 and TRBJ1-1): EPEVTQTPSHQVTQMGQEVILRCVPISNHLYFYWYRQILGQKVEFLVSFYNNEISEKSEIFDDQFSVERPDGSNFTLKIRSTKLEDSAMYFCASSGQLNTEAFFGQGTRLTVV.

The genes are TRBV13 and TRBJ1-1; D gene uncertain. Trimming took 7 bases from V and 1 from J, leaving 10 bases between them. CDR1 and CDR2 (germline): PRHDT, FYEKMQ (reference sequence). The CDR3 loop spans 13 amino acids. DNA for the CDR3: TGTGCCAGCATGTTTAGACAGAACACTGAAGCTTTCTTT. Protein sequence: CASMFRQNTEAFF.

This chain connects TRBV9 to TRBJ2-5; 14 nucleotides agree with TRBD2. V shed 7 bases, J shed 4 bases, and the junction held 12 bases outside the gene matches. Germline V gene sequence: CDR1 SGDLS, CDR2 YYNGEE. There are 17 residues in the CDR3. Here the CDR3 DNA reads TGTGCCAGCGCTCGGACTAGCGGGAGGAGGGGTGGAGAGACCCAGTACTTC. It specifies CASARTSGRRGGETQYF. Together with reference TRBV9 and TRBJ2-5, the CDR3 gives the full variable domain: DSGVTQTPKHLITATGQRVTLRCSPRSGDLSVYWYQQSLDQGLQFLIQYYNGEERAKGNILERFSAQQFPDLHSELNLSSLELGDSALYFCASARTSGRRGGETQYFGPGTRLLVL.

This chain joins TRBV27 and TRBJ2-5, with D unresolved. This CDR3 region has 12 residues. Germline V gene sequence: CDR1 MNHEY, CDR2 SMNVEV (reference sequence). CDR3 sequence (DNA): TGTGCAAAACCAGGCAGTCAAGAGACCCAGTACTTC. Amino acids: CAKPGSQETQYF.

V and J are TRBV10-3 and TRBJ2-3; no clear D gene. Germline lookup yields CDR1 ENHRY and CDR2 SYGVKD. The CDR3 loop spans 14 amino acids. V shed 2 bases and J shed 4 bases, with 10 bases lying between them. CDR3 coding DNA: TGTGCCATCAGTGAGGGTTTTAGCTCAGATACGCAGTATTTT. As protein: CAISEGFSSDTQYF.

The CDR3 spells CASSQQQTNSPLHF. In DNA form, the CDR3 reads TGTGCCAGCAGCCAACAACAGACTAATTCACCCCTCCACTTT. The chain carries TRBV3-1 (or the pseudogene TRBV3-2) and TRBJ1-6; unclear D gene. This CDR3 is 14 amino acids long. Per germline, CDR1 LGHDT and CDR2 YNNKEL (reference sequence). The germline V and J ends were trimmed by 2 bases and 6 bases, with 8 bases remaining between them.

The chain combines TRBV30 with TRBJ1-4; TRBD1 might be the D (5 bases). Germline V gene sequence: CDR1 GTSNPN, CDR2 SVGIG (reference sequence). V lost 4 bases and J lost 8, with 14 bases in between. The CDR3 contains 13 residues. The DNA for the CDR3 is TGTGCCTGGAACGAGCAGGGTAGGGAAAAACTGTTTTTT. This gives the protein CAWNEQGREKLFF.

J is TRBJ1-1 and V is TRBV19, with 9 nucleotides matching TRBD1. With V trimmed by 5 bases and J by 4 bases, 5 bases remained unmatched. The germline CDR1 and CDR2 sequences are LNHDA and SQIVND (reference sequence). This CDR3 is 14 amino acids long. The CDR3 reads CASSADRGGTEAFF. CDR3 coding DNA: TGTGCCAGTAGTGCCGACAGGGGGGGCACTGAAGCTTTCTTT.

V gene TRBV7-9 combines with J gene TRBJ1-5; 9 nucleotides line up with TRBD1. This CDR3 has 16 amino acids. CDR1 and CDR2 from the germline V gene are SEHNR and FQNEAQ (reference sequence). The trim removed 6 bases at V and 1 base at J, leaving 7 bases unmatched. The CDR3 bases are TGTGCCAGCAGTCAAAGCGACAGGGGGAGCAATCAGCCCCAGCATTTT. It is translated as CASSQSDRGSNQPQHF. Variable domain in full (rest from reference TRBV7-9 and TRBJ1-5): DTGVSQNPRHKITKRGQNVTFRCDPISEHNRLYWYRQTLGQGPEFLTYFQNEAQLEKSRLLSDRFSAERPKGSFSTLEIQRTEQGDSAMYLCASSQSDRGSNQPQHFGDGTRLSIL.

This clone showed up just a few times. The J gene is TRBJ2-7, the V gene TRBV6-5; TRBD1 matches at 9 bases. J gave up 7 bases and V 6 bases, and 7 bases lay outside the gene matches. The CDR3 runs 13 residues. The germline CDR1 and CDR2 sequences are MNHEY and SVGAGI. CDR3 DNA sequence: TGTGCCAGCAGGTCGACAGGGGGTTGGGAGCAGTACTTC. This encodes CASRSTGGWEQYF.

V usage is TRBV19 and J usage is TRBJ1-1; no clear D. This CDR3 has 14 amino acids. The V end was cut by 0 bases, the J end by 3 bases, with 8 bases between. The germline V gene encodes CDR1 LNHDA and CDR2 SQIVND (reference sequence). This CDR3 reads CASSIDLGDTEAFF. CDR3 sequence (DNA): TGTGCCAGTAGTATAGATTTAGGAGACACTGAAGCTTTCTTT.

The J gene is TRBJ1-5, the V gene TRBV19, with 7 bases lining up with TRBD1. V lost 7 bases to trimming and J lost 0 bases; unmatched junction nucleotides: 6. In germline, CDR1 is LNHDA, CDR2 SQIVND (reference sequence). The length of the CDR3 is 15 residues. CDR3: CASKGQAPSNQPQHF. The DNA of the CDR3 is TGTGCCAGTAAAGGACAGGCCCCTAGCAATCAGCCCCAGCATTTT.

This chain joins TRBV3-1 (or the pseudogene TRBV3-2) and TRBJ1-2; D is possibly TRBD1 (6 bases). Germline CDR1 reads LGHDT; CDR2 reads YNNKEL (reference sequence). The CDR3 has 13 residues. The V end was cut by 4 bases, the J end by 7 bases, with 13 bases between. CDR3 loop: CASSRPGAGGYTF. The CDR3, as DNA: TGTGCCAGCAGCCGGCCAGGGGCTGGTGGCTACACCTTC.

The genes are TRBV7-2 and TRBJ2-7; 7 bases map to TRBD2. Germline V lookup: CDR1 SGHTA, CDR2 FQGNSA. Losses at the gene ends were 1 base for V and 2 bases for J; bases not matched to a gene: 5. The CDR3 contains 15 residues. As DNA, the CDR3 is TGTGCCAGCAGCTTAGGGCCTAGCGGACCCTACGAGCAGTACTTC. Protein product: CASSLGPSGPYEQYF.

This clone has a handful of counts. This chain links TRBV6-1 with TRBJ2-7; D is ambiguous. Germline loops: CDR1 MNHNS, CDR2 SASEGT. This CDR3 has 14 amino acids. Trimming cost V 3 bases and J 0 bases, with 9 bases left between them. Here the CDR3 DNA reads TGTGCCAGCAGTGACAGGTACAGCTCCTACGAGCAGTACTTC. It translates to CASSDRYSSYEQYF.

This clone was observed a few times. V is TRBV28 and J is TRBJ1-2; D call uncertain. Germline lookup yields CDR1 MDHEN and CDR2 SYDVKM. V lost 6 bases and J 6 bases, leaving 8 bases between the germline ends. The CDR3 is made up of 11 amino acids. This chain's CDR3 is CASSWAHGYTF. The CDR3 DNA is TGTGCCAGCAGCTGGGCTCATGGCTACACCTTC.